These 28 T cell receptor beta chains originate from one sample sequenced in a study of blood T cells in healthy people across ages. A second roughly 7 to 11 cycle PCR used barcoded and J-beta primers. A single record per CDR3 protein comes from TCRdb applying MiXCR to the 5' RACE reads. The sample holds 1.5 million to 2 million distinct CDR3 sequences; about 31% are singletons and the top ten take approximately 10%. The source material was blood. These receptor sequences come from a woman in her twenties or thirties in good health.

The CDR3 DNA reads TGTGCCAGCAGCCCACTAGCGGGGGCCTCCTCGGGAGGAGAGACCCAGTACTTC. It specifies CASSPLAGASSGGETQYF. The J gene is TRBJ2-5, the V gene TRBV12-3 or TRBV12-4; 11 positions agree with TRBD2. The CDR3 has 18 residues. V lost 6 bases, J lost 4 bases, and 16 bases stayed unmatched.

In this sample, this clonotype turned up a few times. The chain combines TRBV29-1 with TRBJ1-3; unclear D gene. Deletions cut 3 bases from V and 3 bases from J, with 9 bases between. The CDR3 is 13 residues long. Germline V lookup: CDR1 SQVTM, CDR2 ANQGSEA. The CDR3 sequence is CSVETNSGNTIYF. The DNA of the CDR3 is TGCAGCGTTGAGACCAATAGTGGAAACACCATATATTTT.

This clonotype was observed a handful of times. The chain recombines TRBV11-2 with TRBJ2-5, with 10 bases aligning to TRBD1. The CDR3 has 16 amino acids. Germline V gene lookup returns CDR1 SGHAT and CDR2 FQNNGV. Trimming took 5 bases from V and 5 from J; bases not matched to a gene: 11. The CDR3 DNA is TGTGCCAGCAGCACCCTGACAGGGGGCGCGATTGAGACCCAGTACTTC. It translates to CASSTLTGGAIETQYF.

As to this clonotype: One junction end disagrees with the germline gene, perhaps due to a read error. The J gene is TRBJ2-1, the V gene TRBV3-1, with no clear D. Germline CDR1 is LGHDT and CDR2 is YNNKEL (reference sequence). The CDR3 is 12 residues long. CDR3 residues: CASGQVHNEQFF. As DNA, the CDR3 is TGTGCCAGCGGCCAAGTTCACAATGAGCAGTTCTTC.

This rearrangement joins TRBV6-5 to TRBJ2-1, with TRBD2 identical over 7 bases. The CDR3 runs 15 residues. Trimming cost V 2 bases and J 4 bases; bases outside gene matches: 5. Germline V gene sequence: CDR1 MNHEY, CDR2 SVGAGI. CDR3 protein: CASSYLPGGYNEQFF. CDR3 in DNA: TGTGCCAGCAGTTACCTCCCGGGAGGTTACAATGAGCAGTTCTTC.

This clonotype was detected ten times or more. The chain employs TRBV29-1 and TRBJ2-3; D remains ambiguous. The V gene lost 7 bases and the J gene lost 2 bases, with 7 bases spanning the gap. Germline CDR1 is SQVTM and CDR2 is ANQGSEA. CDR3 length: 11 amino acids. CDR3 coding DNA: TGCAGCGCCGATCACACAGATACGCAGTATTTT. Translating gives CSADHTDTQYF.

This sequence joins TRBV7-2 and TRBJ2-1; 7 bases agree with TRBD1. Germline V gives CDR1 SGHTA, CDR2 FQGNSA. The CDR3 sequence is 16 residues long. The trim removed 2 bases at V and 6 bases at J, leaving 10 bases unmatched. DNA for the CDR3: TGTGCCAGCAGCTTAATGACAGGGTCTTTATTCAATGAGCAGTTCTTC. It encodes CASSLMTGSLFNEQFF.

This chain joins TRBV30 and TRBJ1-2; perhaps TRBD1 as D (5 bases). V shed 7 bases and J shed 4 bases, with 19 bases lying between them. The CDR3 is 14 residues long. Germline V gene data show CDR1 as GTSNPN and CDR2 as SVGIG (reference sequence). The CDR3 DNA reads TGTGCCTACCACCCCACGGGGCCGGGCTATGGCTACACCTTC. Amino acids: CAYHPTGPGYGYTF.

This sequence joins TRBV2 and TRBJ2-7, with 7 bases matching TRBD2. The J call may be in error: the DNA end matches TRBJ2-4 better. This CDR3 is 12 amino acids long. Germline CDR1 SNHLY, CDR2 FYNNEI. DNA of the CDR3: TGTGCCAGCAGTGAGGGAGGGATCATTCAGTACTTC. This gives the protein CASSEGGIIQYF.

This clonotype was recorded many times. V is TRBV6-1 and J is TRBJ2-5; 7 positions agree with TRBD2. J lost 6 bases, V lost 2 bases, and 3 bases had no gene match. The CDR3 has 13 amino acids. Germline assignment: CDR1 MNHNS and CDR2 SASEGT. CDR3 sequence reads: CASSEKAGQTQYF. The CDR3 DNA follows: TGTGCCAGCAGTGAAAAAGCGGGGCAGACCCAGTACTTC.

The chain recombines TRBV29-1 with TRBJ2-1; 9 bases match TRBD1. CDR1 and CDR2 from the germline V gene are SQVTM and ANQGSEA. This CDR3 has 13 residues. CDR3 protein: CGAGDRAFYEQFF. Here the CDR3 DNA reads TGCGGCGCCGGGGACAGGGCGTTCTATGAGCAGTTCTTC.

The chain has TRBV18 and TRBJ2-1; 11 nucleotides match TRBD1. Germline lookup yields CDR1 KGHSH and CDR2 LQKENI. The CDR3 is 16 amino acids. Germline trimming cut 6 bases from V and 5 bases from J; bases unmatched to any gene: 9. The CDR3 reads CASSLTWDRGNNEQFF. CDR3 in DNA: TGTGCCAGCTCCTTAACCTGGGACAGGGGGAACAATGAGCAGTTCTTC.

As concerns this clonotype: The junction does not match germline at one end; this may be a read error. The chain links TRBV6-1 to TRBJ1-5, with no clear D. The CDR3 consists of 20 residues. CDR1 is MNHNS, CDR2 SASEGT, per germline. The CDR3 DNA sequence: TGTACCAGCAGCCGCCATTTAGCCCTAGAGGATCCCAAGAGCAATCAGCCCCAGCATTTT. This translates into CTSSRHLALEDPKSNQPQHF.

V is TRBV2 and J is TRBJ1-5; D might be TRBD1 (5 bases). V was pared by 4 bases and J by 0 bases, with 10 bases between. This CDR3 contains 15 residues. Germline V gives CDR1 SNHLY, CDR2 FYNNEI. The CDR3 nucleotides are TGTGCCAGCAGTGGGGGGGACGATAGCAATCAGCCCCAGCATTTT. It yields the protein CASSGGDDSNQPQHF.

In DNA form, the CDR3 reads TGTGCCAGCAGCTGGCAGGGGGCGGGGTACAATGAGCAGTTCTTC. This translates into CASSWQGAGYNEQFF. The chain uses TRBV27 and TRBJ2-1, with 8 bases identical to TRBD1. The germline CDR1 and CDR2 sequences are MNHEY and SMNVEV (reference sequence). The J segment lost 4 bases and the V segment lost 6 bases, leaving 8 bases of the junction unmatched. The CDR3 has 15 residues.

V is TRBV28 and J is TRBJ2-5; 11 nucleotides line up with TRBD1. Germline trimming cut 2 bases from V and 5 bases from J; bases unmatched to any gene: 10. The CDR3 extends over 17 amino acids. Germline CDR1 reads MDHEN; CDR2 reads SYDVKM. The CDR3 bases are TGTGCCAGCAGTTTAGGTGGACAGGGGGCAGGGATGGAGACCCAGTACTTC. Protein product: CASSLGGQGAGMETQYF.

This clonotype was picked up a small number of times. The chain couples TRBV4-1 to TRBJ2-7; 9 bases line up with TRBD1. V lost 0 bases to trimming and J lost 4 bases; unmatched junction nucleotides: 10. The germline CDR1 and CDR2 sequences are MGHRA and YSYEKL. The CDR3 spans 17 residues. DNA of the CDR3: TGCGCCAGCAGCCAAGATTCAGCGGGACAGGGACTTTACGAGCAGTACTTC. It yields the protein CASSQDSAGQGLYEQYF.

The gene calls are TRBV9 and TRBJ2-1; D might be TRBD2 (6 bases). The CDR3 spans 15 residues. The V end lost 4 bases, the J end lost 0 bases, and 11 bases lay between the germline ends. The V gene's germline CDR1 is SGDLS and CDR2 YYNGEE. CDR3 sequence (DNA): TGTGCCAGCAGCCCCCGGGGGTACTCCTACAATGAGCAGTTCTTC. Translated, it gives CASSPRGYSYNEQFF. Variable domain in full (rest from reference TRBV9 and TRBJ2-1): DSGVTQTPKHLITATGQRVTLRCSPRSGDLSVYWYQQSLDQGLQFLIQYYNGEERAKGNILERFSAQQFPDLHSELNLSSLELGDSALYFCASSPRGYSYNEQFFGPGTRLTVL.

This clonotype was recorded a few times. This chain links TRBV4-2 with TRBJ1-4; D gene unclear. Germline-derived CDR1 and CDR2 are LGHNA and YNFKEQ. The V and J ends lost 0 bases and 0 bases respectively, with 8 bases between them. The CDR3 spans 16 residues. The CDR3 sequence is CASSQELGATNEKLFF. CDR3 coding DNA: TGTGCCAGCAGCCAAGAACTGGGAGCAACTAATGAAAAACTGTTTTTT.

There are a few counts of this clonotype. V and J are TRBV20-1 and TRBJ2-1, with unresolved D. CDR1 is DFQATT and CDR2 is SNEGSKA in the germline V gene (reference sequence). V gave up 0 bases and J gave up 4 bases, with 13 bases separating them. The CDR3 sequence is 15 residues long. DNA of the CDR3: TGCAGTGCTAGAGATGTTACGGGCCGATACAATGAGCAGTTCTTC. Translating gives CSARDVTGRYNEQFF.

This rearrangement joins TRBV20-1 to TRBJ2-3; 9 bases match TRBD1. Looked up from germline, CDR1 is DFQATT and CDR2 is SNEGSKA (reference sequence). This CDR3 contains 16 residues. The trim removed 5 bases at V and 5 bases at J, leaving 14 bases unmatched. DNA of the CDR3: TGCAGTGCTCCTCAGGCCGGGACAGGGCTGAAAGATACGCAGTATTTT. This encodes CSAPQAGTGLKDTQYF.

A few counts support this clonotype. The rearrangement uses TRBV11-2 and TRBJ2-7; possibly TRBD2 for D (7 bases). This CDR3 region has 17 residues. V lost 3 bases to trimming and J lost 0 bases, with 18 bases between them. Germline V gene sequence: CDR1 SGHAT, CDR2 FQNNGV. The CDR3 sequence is CASSLGGLPYSSYEQYF. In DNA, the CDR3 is TGTGCCAGCAGCTTGGGGGGGCTTCCCTACTCCTCCTACGAGCAGTACTTC.

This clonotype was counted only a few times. The CDR3 is CAISESNLGGTEAFF. CDR3 in DNA: TGTGCCATCAGTGAGTCTAATTTGGGCGGAACTGAAGCTTTCTTT. The chain employs TRBV10-3 and TRBJ1-1; D gene unclear. With 0 bases removed from V and 5 bases from J, the gap between germline ends came to 13 bases. Germline CDR1 ENHRY, CDR2 SYGVKD. CDR3 length: 15 residues.

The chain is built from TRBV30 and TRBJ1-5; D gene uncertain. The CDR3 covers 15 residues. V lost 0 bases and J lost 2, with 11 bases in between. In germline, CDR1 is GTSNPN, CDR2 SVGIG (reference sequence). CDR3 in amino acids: CAWSVGSIGNQPQHF. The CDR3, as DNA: TGTGCCTGGAGTGTAGGCAGTATAGGCAATCAGCCCCAGCATTTT.

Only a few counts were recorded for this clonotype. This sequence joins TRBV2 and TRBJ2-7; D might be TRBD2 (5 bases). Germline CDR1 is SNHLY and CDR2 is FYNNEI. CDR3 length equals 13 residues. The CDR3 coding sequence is TGTGCAAACTCATCACCGGGGACCTACGAGCAGTACTTC. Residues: CANSSPGTYEQYF.

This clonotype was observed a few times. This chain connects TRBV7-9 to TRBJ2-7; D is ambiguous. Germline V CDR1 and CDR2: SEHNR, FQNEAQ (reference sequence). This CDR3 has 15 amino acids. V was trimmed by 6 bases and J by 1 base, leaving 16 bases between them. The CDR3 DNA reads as TGTGCCAGCAGTGAAGATCCGGGTGTGTCCTACGAGCAGTACTTC. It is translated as CASSEDPGVSYEQYF. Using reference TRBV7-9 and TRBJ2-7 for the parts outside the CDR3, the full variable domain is DTGVSQNPRHKITKRGQNVTFRCDPISEHNRLYWYRQTLGQGPEFLTYFQNEAQLEKSRLLSDRFSAERPKGSFSTLEIQRTEQGDSAMYLCASSEDPGVSYEQYFGPGTRLTVT.

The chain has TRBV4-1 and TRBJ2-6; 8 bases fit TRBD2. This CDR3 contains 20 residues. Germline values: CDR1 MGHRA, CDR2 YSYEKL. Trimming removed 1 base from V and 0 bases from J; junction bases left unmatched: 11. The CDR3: CASSQGGYGGGLSGANVLTF. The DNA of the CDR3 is TGCGCCAGCAGCCAAGGTGGTTACGGCGGGGGGCTCTCTGGGGCCAACGTCCTGACTTTC.

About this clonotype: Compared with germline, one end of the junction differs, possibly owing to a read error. The CDR3 is CASSSTSPYNGQFF. CDR3 bases: TGTGCCAGCAGTTCAACAAGTCCATACAATGGGCAGTTCTTC. This rearrangement joins TRBV27 to TRBJ2-1; D gene ambiguous. The germline V gene has CDR1 MNHEY and CDR2 SMNVEV (reference sequence). The length of the CDR3 is 14 residues.